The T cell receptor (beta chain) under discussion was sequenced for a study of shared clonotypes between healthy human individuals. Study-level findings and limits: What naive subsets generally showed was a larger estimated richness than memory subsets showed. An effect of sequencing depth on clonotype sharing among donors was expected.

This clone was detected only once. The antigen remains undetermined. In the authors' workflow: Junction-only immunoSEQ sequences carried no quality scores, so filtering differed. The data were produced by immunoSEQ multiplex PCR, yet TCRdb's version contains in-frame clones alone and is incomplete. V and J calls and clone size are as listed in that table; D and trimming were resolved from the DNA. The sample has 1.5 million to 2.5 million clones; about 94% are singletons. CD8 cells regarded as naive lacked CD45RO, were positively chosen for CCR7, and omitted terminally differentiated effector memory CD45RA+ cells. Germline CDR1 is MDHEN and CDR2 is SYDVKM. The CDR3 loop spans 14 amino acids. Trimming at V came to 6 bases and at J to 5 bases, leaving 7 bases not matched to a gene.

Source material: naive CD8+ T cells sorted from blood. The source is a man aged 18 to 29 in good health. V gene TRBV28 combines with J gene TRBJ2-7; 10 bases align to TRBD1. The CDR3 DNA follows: TGTGCCAGCAGCCAGACAGGGGGCCAGCACGAGCAGTACTTC. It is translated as CASSQTGGQHEQYF.